This T cell receptor (beta chain) was captured by sequencing in a study of blood T cell repertoires in COVID-19 (dated by TCRdb to about 2020). Study-wide context: Collaborator samples came from the United States, Italy and Spain and covered acute and convalescent phases of COVID-19. The prospective study material was composed of cDNA or gDNA derived from T cells, B-cell-depleted T cells, or PBMCs. Deeply sampled blood TCRbeta repertoires from subjects exposed to, actively infected with, or recovered from COVID-19 were included in the dataset. The repertoires were made available in a free public database intended to serve as a resource for research on the immune response to SARS-CoV-2. The samples were drawn from the first 160 participants of the ongoing ImmuneRACE study and from 950 to 1,500 subjects provided by 6 global collaborators. The sample metadata nearly always contained a de-identified subject ID, COVID-19 status, age in years and sex. HLA class I and class II types, where available, came from metadata supplied by the sample provider rather than from assay-based typing. Study-wide conclusions, independent of this receptor: The amount of clinical and demographic metadata varied by source and participant and was provided uncurated.

TCRbeta CDR3 regions were amplified from genomic DNA by means of the immunoSEQ Assay, a bias-controlled multiplex PCR. As for the original processing: The number of nucleated cells in each sample was estimated from the amplification of reference gene primers within the assay. To quantify the absolute abundance of each unique TCRbeta CDR3 rearrangement, sequence reads were collapsed and filtered. For each sample, productive Simpson clonality was calculated as the square root of Simpson's diversity index across productive rearrangements. The table was pulled from immuneACCESS by TCRdb, which kept in-frame rearrangements only. Such tables lose some clones; where checked, under half of the loss comes from unresolved V genes, and the rest has no known cause. That table furnishes V, J and clone size, whereas the DNA furnished D and trimming. The sample table holds around 130,000 clones, of which over 75% were seen once. Together, the top ten hold roughly 4.3% of the sample.

Collaborating institutions collected whole blood in K2EDTA tubes following their own protocols. Collaborator samples were shipped for TCRbeta analysis as frozen whole blood, isolated PBMCs, or DNA extracted from either sample type. Of note for this clone: The specificity of this receptor is unknown. No per-base quality is available; no much larger clone lies one base away. Additional DNA sequences in this sample encode the identical CDR3.

The TCR originated in a woman between 65 and 79 years old with acute or convalescent COVID-19. Sequencing was performed on peripheral blood.

DNA sequence: TGTGCCAGCAGTTTAGCCCTATATGGCTACACCTTC. This gives the protein CASSLALYGYTF. This sequence uses TRBV12-3 or TRBV12-4 and TRBJ1-2, with the D segment identity uncertain. Spanning cysteine to phenylalanine, the CDR3 consists of 12 amino acids. Here the CDR3 DNA is all that survives: 36 bases in frame from base 1. V is cut by 0 bases and J by 5 bases, and the space between the germline ends is 4 bases.